The 17 T cell receptor beta chains given below trace back to one sample, sequenced in a study of T cells in Graves' hyperthyroidism and ophthalmopathy. The investigators amplified TCR beta CDR3 regions from RNA transcripts. RT-PCR in the first round (using the HTBI primer set) targeted the TCR CDR3. In TCRdb, the multiplex PCR reads were re-called with MiXCR into one record per CDR3 protein. This sample has over 650,000 distinct CDR3 sequences, with approximately 16% found just once. Sequencing used blood. These receptors were collected from a young man with Graves' hyperthyroidism.

This clonotype was found many times. The V gene is TRBV18, the J gene TRBJ1-2; D gene uncertain. This CDR3 spans 14 amino acids. Trimming pared 3 bases from V and 4 bases from J, leaving 12 bases between. Germline-derived CDR1 and CDR2 are KGHSH and LQKENI. CDR3 sequence reads: CASSPVDWAYGYTF. DNA of the CDR3: TGTGCCAGCTCACCCGTCGACTGGGCCTATGGCTACACCTTC.

The V and J genes are TRBV15 and TRBJ1-5; possible D gene TRBD1, 6 bases. V dropped 5 bases and J dropped 6 bases, with 17 bases sitting between them. The CDR3 extends over 15 amino acids. Germline assignment: CDR1 LNHNV and CDR2 YYDKDF (reference sequence). CDR3 amino acids: CATSDRRQEGQPQHF. The CDR3 bases are TGTGCCACCAGCGATCGACGACAGGAAGGTCAGCCCCAGCATTTT.

This chain joins TRBV7-6 and TRBJ1-1; possible D gene TRBD1, 5 bases. The CDR3 spans 13 residues. V shed 1 base and J shed 7 bases, with 10 bases lying between them. The germline V gene has CDR1 SGHVS and CDR2 FNYEAQ. DNA for the CDR3: TGTGCCAGCAGCTTAGAGTTGGGACGTGAAGCTTTCTTT. As protein: CASSLELGREAFF.

This clonotype has a count of ten or more. The gene calls are TRBV5-1 and TRBJ2-5; 8 bases are a match to TRBD1. Trimming removed 3 bases from V and 5 bases from J; junction bases left unmatched: 6. Germline V gene lookup returns CDR1 SGHRS and CDR2 YFSETQ. The CDR3 runs 14 residues. CDR3 nucleotide sequence: TGCGCCAGCAGCTCCGGACAGGGTTTTGAGACCCAGTACTTC. Amino acids: CASSSGQGFETQYF.

This clonotype has a handful of counts. J is TRBJ2-7 and V is TRBV18; possibly TRBD1 for D (5 bases). The ends were cut back, 5 bases at V and 9 bases at J, with 20 bases in the middle. Germline V gene lookup returns CDR1 KGHSH and CDR2 LQKENI. The CDR3 contains 14 residues. CDR3 in amino acids: CASSLEAGPIGQYF. The CDR3 DNA reads TGTGCCAGCTCATTGGAAGCAGGGCCCATTGGGCAGTACTTC.

In its sample, this clonotype was seen a few times. This chain connects TRBV20-1 to TRBJ1-2, with D possibly matching TRBD1 (5 bases). With 3 bases removed from V and 9 bases from J, the gap between germline ends came to 14 bases. The CDR3 loop spans 12 amino acids. In germline, CDR1 is DFQATT, CDR2 SNEGSKA (reference sequence). CDR3 protein: CSASRDWKSYTF. The CDR3 nucleotides read TGCAGTGCTAGCCGGGACTGGAAAAGCTACACCTTC.

V gene TRBV5-1 combines with J gene TRBJ1-1; D is possibly TRBD1 (5 bases). V lost 3 bases, J lost 5 bases, and 14 bases lay in between. Germline CDR1 SGHRS, CDR2 YFSETQ. The CDR3 extends over 14 amino acids. The CDR3 is CASSSDSDGTEAFF. The CDR3 DNA reads as TGCGCCAGCAGCTCAGACAGTGATGGAACTGAAGCTTTCTTT.

At least ten counts were recorded for this clonotype. The V call is TRBV3-1, the J call TRBJ1-1; a possible D gene is TRBD1 (5 bases). Trimming shortened V by 1 base and J by 1 base, and 7 bases separated the two germline ends. This CDR3 is 14 amino acids long. Germline CDR1 and CDR2: LGHDT and YNNKEL (reference sequence). The CDR3 sequence: CASSQGQKNTEAFF. The CDR3 nucleotides read TGTGCCAGCAGCCAAGGACAGAAGAACACTGAAGCTTTCTTT.

This clonotype was picked up a small number of times. The junction and the germline gene differ at one end; a read error may be behind it. The J gene is TRBJ1-5, the V gene TRBV28, with 8 bases matching TRBD1. The CDR3 covers 13 residues. Germline CDR1 reads MDHEN; CDR2 reads SYDVKM. CDR3 DNA sequence: TGTGCCAGCAGTTTATCCCCACTCGACAGGGGCGATTTT. It specifies CASSLSPLDRGDF. Together with reference TRBV28 and TRBJ1-5, the CDR3 gives the full variable domain: DVKVTQSSRYLVKRTGEKVFLECVQDMDHENMFWYRQDPGLGLRLIYFSYDVKMKEKGDIPEGYSVSREKKERFSLILESASTNQTSMYLCASSLSPLDRGDFGDGTRLSIL.

The gene calls are TRBV19 and TRBJ2-5; D is ambiguous. From germline, CDR1 is LNHDA and CDR2 SQIVND (reference sequence). Trimming took off 3 bases at V and 5 bases at J, with 10 bases between the two ends. The CDR3 sequence is 13 residues long. The CDR3 bases are TGTGCCAGTAGTATGAGAAGGGTGGAGACCCAGTACTTC. Protein: CASSMRRVETQYF.

This clonotype was recorded at least ten times. The V and J genes are TRBV7-8 and TRBJ2-7, with unresolved D. The CDR3 spans 13 residues. In germline, CDR1 is SGHVS, CDR2 FQNEAQ. The germline V and J ends were trimmed by 5 bases and 5 bases, with 13 bases remaining between them. For the CDR3, the DNA is TGTGCCAGCAGCCAAAGTGGGGTCCACGAGCAGTACTTC. It yields the protein CASSQSGVHEQYF.

This clonotype was counted many times. V gene TRBV7-2 combines with J gene TRBJ2-1; 8 nucleotides agree with TRBD2. The CDR3 is made up of 16 amino acids. The J segment lost 7 bases and the V segment lost 5 bases, leaving 13 bases of the junction unmatched. Per the germline V gene, CDR1 is SGHTA and CDR2 is FQGNSA. CDR3 sequence: CASSTYRREAGNEQFF. CDR3 sequence (DNA): TGTGCCAGCAGCACATATCGGCGGGAGGCTGGTAATGAGCAGTTCTTC.

The genes are TRBV7-9 and TRBJ2-1; D not resolved. The CDR3 has 12 residues. The V gene lost 8 bases and the J gene lost 8 bases, with 13 bases spanning the gap. CDR1 SEHNR and CDR2 FQNEAQ come from the germline V gene (reference sequence). The CDR3 reads CASQSGGHEQFF. The DNA of the CDR3 is TGTGCCAGCCAATCAGGTGGGCATGAGCAGTTCTTC.

This clonotype was seen at least ten times. The chain couples TRBV28 to TRBJ2-1; a weak D match, TRBD2 (6 bases). This CDR3 is built from 14 residues. V lost 6 bases and J 7 bases, leaving 16 bases between the germline ends. In germline, CDR1 is MDHEN, CDR2 SYDVKM. In DNA form, the CDR3 reads TGTGCCAGCAGGTGGCGGACGGAGGGAAATGAGCAGTTCTTC. Encoded protein: CASRWRTEGNEQFF.

This clonotype appeared many times. This chain links TRBV12-3 or TRBV12-4 with TRBJ1-1; 8 positions agree with TRBD1. The V and J ends lost 4 bases and 5 bases, in that order; junction bases with no gene match: 12. The CDR3 runs 16 residues. CDR3 loop: CASSSTYRGLGTEAFF. CDR3 sequence (DNA): TGTGCCAGCAGTTCCACCTACAGGGGGTTGGGAACTGAAGCTTTCTTT.

Only a few counts were recorded for this clonotype. The rearrangement uses TRBV7-2 and TRBJ1-6; 7 nucleotides line up with TRBD1. The CDR3 sequence is 16 residues long. V was clipped by 1 base and J by 10 bases; unmatched bases: 10. Germline V lookup: CDR1 SGHTA, CDR2 FQGNSA. CDR3 bases: TGTGCCAGCAGCTTAGAGGGGGCCTTAACTGCCTCACCCCTCCACTTT. It is translated as CASSLEGALTASPLHF.

This clonotype was picked up a small number of times. For the CDR3, the DNA is TGTGCCAGCAGCTTAGCCCGCAGGGTGGGTGGAAACACCATATATTTT. Translating it yields CASSLARRVGGNTIYF. The chain employs TRBV7-8 and TRBJ1-3, with a possible D match to TRBD1 (5 bases). The length of the CDR3 is 16 residues. Germline CDR1 reads SGHVS; CDR2 reads FQNEAQ. Trimming stripped 0 bases from V and 3 bases from J, with 12 bases between. Full variable domain (rest looked up from reference TRBV7-8 and TRBJ1-3): GAGVSQSPRYKVAKRGQDVALRCDPISGHVSLFWYQQALGQGPEFLTYFQNEAQLDKSGLPSDRFFAERPEGSVSTLKIQRTQQEDSAVYLCASSLARRVGGNTIYFGEGSWLTVV.